This TCR beta chain was retrieved from a study of blood T cell repertoires in COVID-19. For the study at large: The United States, Italy and Spain supplied acute and convalescent COVID-19 samples. From T cells, B-cell-depleted T cells, or PBMCs came the material, which was cDNA or gDNA.

Germline CDR1 reads SGHNT; CDR2 reads YYREEE (reference sequence). V lost 2 bases, J lost 3 bases, and 6 bases stayed unmatched. The CDR3 sequence is 15 residues long. Authors' data handling: For nucleated cells, counts were estimated from reference gene primer amplification. Data came from immunoSEQ multiplex PCR; TCRdb stores just in-frame clones and leaves some out. That table is the source of V, J and clone size, and D and trimming were worked out from the DNA. Of over 200,000 clones listed, approximately 89% are singletons. V gene TRBV5-4 combines with J gene TRBJ1-2, with 8 positions matching TRBD1. The sequenced sample consisted of peripheral blood. The receptor comes from a woman aged 40 to 50 with acute or convalescent COVID-19. For the CDR3, the DNA is TGTGCCAGCAGCTTAGAAGGACAGGGTTACTATGGCTACACCTTC. This codes for CASSLEGQGYYGYTF. Supplemented by reference TRBV5-4 and TRBJ1-2, the full variable domain reads ETGVTQSPTHLIKTRGQQVTLRCSSQSGHNTVSWYQQALGQGPQFIFQYYREEENGRGNFPPRFSGLQFPNYSSELNVNALELDDSALYLCASSLEGQGYYGYTFGSGTRLTVV.